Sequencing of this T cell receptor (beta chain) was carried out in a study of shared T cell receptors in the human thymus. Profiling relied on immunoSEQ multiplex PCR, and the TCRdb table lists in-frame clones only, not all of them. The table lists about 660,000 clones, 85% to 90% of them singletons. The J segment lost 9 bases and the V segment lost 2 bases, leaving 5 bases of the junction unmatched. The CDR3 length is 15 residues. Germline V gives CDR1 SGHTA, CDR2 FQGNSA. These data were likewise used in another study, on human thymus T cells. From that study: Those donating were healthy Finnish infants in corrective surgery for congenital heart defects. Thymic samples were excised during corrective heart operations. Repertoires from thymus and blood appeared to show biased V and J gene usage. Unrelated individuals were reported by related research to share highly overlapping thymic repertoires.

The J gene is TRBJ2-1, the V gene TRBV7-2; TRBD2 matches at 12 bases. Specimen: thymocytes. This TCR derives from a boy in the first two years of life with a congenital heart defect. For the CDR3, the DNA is TGTGCCAGCAGCTTACTAGCGGGAGGGTTCGGTGAGCAGTTCTTC. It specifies CASSLLAGGFGEQFF.